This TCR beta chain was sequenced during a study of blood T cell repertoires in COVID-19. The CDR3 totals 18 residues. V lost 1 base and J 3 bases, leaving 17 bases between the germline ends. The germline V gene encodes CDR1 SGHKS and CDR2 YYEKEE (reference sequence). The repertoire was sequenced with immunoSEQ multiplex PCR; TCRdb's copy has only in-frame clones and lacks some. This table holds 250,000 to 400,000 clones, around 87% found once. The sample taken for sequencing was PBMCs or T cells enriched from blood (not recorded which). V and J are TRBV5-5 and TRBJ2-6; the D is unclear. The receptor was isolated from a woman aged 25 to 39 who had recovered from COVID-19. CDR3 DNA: TGTGCCAGCAGCTTGTTGGGTAACAGAATTTTTGGGGCCAACGTCCTGACTTTC. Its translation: CASSLLGNRIFGANVLTF.